A selection of T cell receptor beta chains follows, all from one sample in a study of blood T cell repertoires in COVID-19. Some clones are missing from TCRdb's copy, which holds only in-frame ones; the method was immunoSEQ multiplex PCR. The sample holds tens of thousands of clones; almost 90% are singletons and the top ten take about a fifth. Sequencing was carried out using peripheral blood. All receptors come from a woman between 50 and 59 years old with active or convalescent COVID-19. The CDR3 runs from the conserved cysteine through the conserved F or W. Each record gives: CDR3 DNA, CDR3 protein, J gene, D gene, V gene, clone size. D genes are given only for firm matches. A clone size is listed for some rows: how often the clone was seen (once, few, many), or a class if it is expanded.

CDR3nt: TGTGCCAGCAGTTTATTTGCCAAGGGAGCCACTGAAGCTTTCTTT
CDR3aa: CASSLFAKGATEAFF
j_gene: TRBJ1-1
d_gene: NA
v_gene: TRBV27
abundance: NA

CDR3nt: TGTGCCAGCAGCCCGTTGGGACAGGGACGGAACTATGGCTACACCTTC
CDR3aa: CASSPLGQGRNYGYTF
j_gene: TRBJ1-2
d_gene: TRBD1
v_gene: TRBV3-1/TRBV3-2
abundance: NA

CDR3nt: TGCAGTGCTAGTCAGGGTGGCAACACTGAAGCTTTCTTT
CDR3aa: CSASQGGNTEAFF
j_gene: TRBJ1-1
d_gene: NA
v_gene: TRBV20-1
abundance: NA

CDR3nt: TGTGCCAGTAGTCGGGGAGCCAGTTACAATGAGCAGTTCTTC
CDR3aa: CASSRGASYNEQFF
j_gene: TRBJ2-1
d_gene: NA
v_gene: TRBV19
abundance: NA

CDR3nt: TGTGCCAGCAGTCGACGAGCAGGCCGGGAGTGGTACTTC
CDR3aa: CASSRRAGREWYF
j_gene: TRBJ2-4
d_gene: NA
v_gene: TRBV27
abundance: NA

CDR3nt: TGTGCCAGCAGCCCGACTAGCGGGAGGGCCCTCGGGACCCAGTACTTC
CDR3aa: CASSPTSGRALGTQYF
j_gene: TRBJ2-5
d_gene: TRBD2
v_gene: TRBV7-9
abundance: few

CDR3nt: TGCAGCGTTTTTACAGGGGGCCCCACCGGGGAGCTGTTTTTT
CDR3aa: CSVFTGGPTGELFF
j_gene: TRBJ2-2
d_gene: TRBD1
v_gene: TRBV29-1
abundance: NA

CDR3nt: TGTGCCAGCAGCTTAGAGGGGGGGCGGGCTAATGAAAAACTGTTTTTT
CDR3aa: CASSLEGGRANEKLFF
j_gene: TRBJ1-4
d_gene: NA
v_gene: TRBV11-2
abundance: medium-sized

CDR3nt: TGTGCCAGCAACTCTGGGGCCTATGGTACGCAGTATTTT
CDR3aa: CASNSGAYGTQYF
j_gene: TRBJ2-3
d_gene: NA
v_gene: TRBV12-3/TRBV12-4
abundance: NA

CDR3nt: TGTGCCAGTAGTATAGGACGGGAGTCCACTGAAGCTTTCTTT
CDR3aa: CASSIGRESTEAFF
j_gene: TRBJ1-1
d_gene: NA
v_gene: TRBV19
abundance: NA

CDR3nt: TGTGCCAGCAGTGCGGCAGTCGGGACTTCCTATAATTCACCCCTCCACTTT
CDR3aa: CASSAAVGTSYNSPLHF
j_gene: TRBJ1-6
d_gene: NA
v_gene: TRBV27
abundance: once

CDR3nt: TGCAGTGCTATTGAGGCTAGCGGGAAGGGGTTTTACTTC
CDR3aa: CSAIEASGKGFYF
j_gene: TRBJ2-5
d_gene: TRBD2
v_gene: TRBV20-1
abundance: once

CDR3nt: TGTGCCAGCAGTTTGCGGGAGTCCTACGAGCAGTACTTC
CDR3aa: CASSLRESYEQYF
j_gene: TRBJ2-7
d_gene: TRBD2
v_gene: TRBV27
abundance: NA

CDR3nt: TGTGCCTGGAGTGGGACTAGCGGGGGGATTTTAGCCAAAAACATTCAGTACTTC
CDR3aa: CAWSGTSGGILAKNIQYF
j_gene: TRBJ2-4
d_gene: TRBD2
v_gene: TRBV30
abundance: NA

CDR3nt: TGTGCCAACCCAAGGGGTGGGGACTATGGCTACACCTTC
CDR3aa: CANPRGGDYGYTF
j_gene: TRBJ1-2
d_gene: NA
v_gene: TRBV2
abundance: NA

CDR3nt: TGTGCCAGTCAACAGGGGGCCCGGAACACTGAAGCTTTCTTT
CDR3aa: CASQQGARNTEAFF
j_gene: TRBJ1-1
d_gene: TRBD1
v_gene: TRBV18
abundance: once

CDR3nt: TGTGCCAGCAAAAGGACAACTGATCAGCCCCAGCATTTT
CDR3aa: CASKRTTDQPQHF
j_gene: TRBJ1-5
d_gene: NA
v_gene: TRBV6-5
abundance: once

CDR3nt: TGTGCCAGCAGTGTCGTTAACACTGAAGCTTTCTTT
CDR3aa: CASSVVNTEAFF
j_gene: TRBJ1-1
d_gene: NA
v_gene: TRBV28
abundance: NA

CDR3nt: TGTGCCAGCAGTGAAGAACGGGGGGCTGGAGACACCATATATTTT
CDR3aa: CASSEERGAGDTIYF
j_gene: TRBJ1-3
d_gene: NA
v_gene: TRBV2
abundance: large

CDR3nt: TGTGCCAGCAGCCCGGTGCGGATGAACACTGAAGCTTTCTTT
CDR3aa: CASSPVRMNTEAFF
j_gene: TRBJ1-1
d_gene: NA
v_gene: TRBV5-4
abundance: NA

CDR3nt: TGCGCCAGCAATGCCGCGACTAGCGGAATTAGCACAGATACGCAGTATTTT
CDR3aa: CASNAATSGISTDTQYF
j_gene: TRBJ2-3
d_gene: TRBD2
v_gene: TRBV10-2
abundance: NA

CDR3nt: TGTGCCAGCAGTTTTCGAATAGCGGGAGAGCCCAATGAGCAGTTCTTC
CDR3aa: CASSFRIAGEPNEQFF
j_gene: TRBJ2-1
d_gene: TRBD2
v_gene: TRBV27
abundance: once

CDR3nt: TGTGCCAGCAGCCCCTACGGGAGGGGAGGAGGCTACAATGAGCAGTTCTTC
CDR3aa: CASSPYGRGGGYNEQFF
j_gene: TRBJ2-1
d_gene: TRBD2
v_gene: TRBV27
abundance: NA

CDR3nt: TGTGCCAGCAGCCTAAACTCTGGAAACACCATATATTTT
CDR3aa: CASSLNSGNTIYF
j_gene: TRBJ1-3
d_gene: NA
v_gene: TRBV14
abundance: NA

CDR3nt: TGCGCCAGCAGCTCCGATCGGCGGGAGACCCAGTACTTC
CDR3aa: CASSSDRRETQYF
j_gene: TRBJ2-5
d_gene: NA
v_gene: TRBV5-1
abundance: NA

CDR3nt: TGTGCCAGTAGTATGTGGGGACAGGGTGGGAATGAGCAGTTCTTC
CDR3aa: CASSMWGQGGNEQFF
j_gene: TRBJ2-1
d_gene: TRBD1
v_gene: TRBV19
abundance: NA

CDR3nt: TGTGCCAGCAGCTCTGGACTAGCGGGAGGAACTAGCACAGATACGCAGTATTTT
CDR3aa: CASSSGLAGGTSTDTQYF
j_gene: TRBJ2-3
d_gene: TRBD2
v_gene: TRBV3-1/TRBV3-2
abundance: NA

CDR3nt: TGTGCCAGCAGCCAGTGGGACAGAAACACTGAAGCTTTCTTT
CDR3aa: CASSQWDRNTEAFF
j_gene: TRBJ1-1
d_gene: TRBD1
v_gene: TRBV14
abundance: NA

CDR3nt: TGTGCCAGCAGCTTGGGCCAGGGGACGACTGAAGCTTTCTTT
CDR3aa: CASSLGQGTTEAFF
j_gene: TRBJ1-1
d_gene: NA
v_gene: TRBV5-6
abundance: NA

CDR3nt: TGTGCCAGCAGCTTTCCCGCGGTGGCCAAAAACATTCAGTACTTC
CDR3aa: CASSFPAVAKNIQYF
j_gene: TRBJ2-4
d_gene: NA
v_gene: TRBV7-9
abundance: NA

CDR3nt: TGTGCCAGCAGTGCCGACAGCGAGCAGTACTTC
CDR3aa: CASSADSEQYF
j_gene: TRBJ2-7
d_gene: NA
v_gene: TRBV2
abundance: once

CDR3nt: TGTGCCTGGAGTTTTGGGGGGTGGCCTGAAGCTTTCTTT
CDR3aa: CAWSFGGWPEAFF
j_gene: TRBJ1-1
d_gene: NA
v_gene: TRBV30
abundance: NA

CDR3nt: TGTGCCAGCAGCGTAGATCAGGGCACTGAAGCTTTCTTT
CDR3aa: CASSVDQGTEAFF
j_gene: TRBJ1-1
d_gene: NA
v_gene: TRBV9
abundance: NA

CDR3nt: TGTGCCAGCAGCCCCCGGGACTCTTCCCTCGAGCAGTACTTC
CDR3aa: CASSPRDSSLEQYF
j_gene: TRBJ2-7
d_gene: NA
v_gene: TRBV9
abundance: NA

CDR3nt: TGTGCCAGCAGTTTAAGGCGGCAGGGGGGATTTTCTGGGGCCAACGTCCTGACTTTC
CDR3aa: CASSLRRQGGFSGANVLTF
j_gene: TRBJ2-6
d_gene: NA
v_gene: TRBV27
abundance: NA

CDR3nt: TGTGCCAGTAGTAATCTGGAGACCCAGTACTTC
CDR3aa: CASSNLETQYF
j_gene: TRBJ2-5
d_gene: NA
v_gene: TRBV19
abundance: once

CDR3nt: TGTGCCAGCAGCAACCTATACGGGACAGCCTATGGCTACACCTTC
CDR3aa: CASSNLYGTAYGYTF
j_gene: TRBJ1-2
d_gene: TRBD1
v_gene: TRBV3-1/TRBV3-2
abundance: NA

CDR3nt: TGTGCCAGCAGCAAAATAGCAGCAACAACTAATGAAAAACTGTTTTTT
CDR3aa: CASSKIAATTNEKLFF
j_gene: TRBJ1-4
d_gene: NA
v_gene: TRBV11-2
abundance: NA

CDR3nt: TGTGCCAGCAGTGAAGTTAGGGGGGGGCGTGGAGAGACCCAGTACTTC
CDR3aa: CASSEVRGGRGETQYF
j_gene: TRBJ2-5
d_gene: NA
v_gene: TRBV6-1
abundance: NA

CDR3nt: TGCGCCAGCAGCTATCAGGGGAACACTGAAGCTTTCTTT
CDR3aa: CASSYQGNTEAFF
j_gene: TRBJ1-1
d_gene: NA
v_gene: TRBV5-1
abundance: NA

CDR3nt: TGTGCCAGCAGCGAGAGGGGACAGGCGAACACTGAAGCTTTCTTT
CDR3aa: CASSERGQANTEAFF
j_gene: TRBJ1-1
d_gene: TRBD1
v_gene: TRBV11-1
abundance: NA

CDR3nt: TGTGCCACCCGACAGTCATCCTATGGCTACACCTTC
CDR3aa: CATRQSSYGYTF
j_gene: TRBJ1-2
d_gene: NA
v_gene: TRBV2
abundance: NA

CDR3nt: TGTGCCAGCAGCTTTGGGTCGGCGGGTGACCAAGAGACCCAGTACTTC
CDR3aa: CASSFGSAGDQETQYF
j_gene: TRBJ2-5
d_gene: NA
v_gene: TRBV12-1
abundance: NA

CDR3nt: TGCGCCAGCAGCTTCGGGACAGGGGGCAAAGATACGCAGTATTTT
CDR3aa: CASSFGTGGKDTQYF
j_gene: TRBJ2-3
d_gene: TRBD1
v_gene: TRBV5-1
abundance: NA

CDR3nt: TGTGCCAGCAGCCCCCAGACTAGCGGGAGTTATACGCAGTATTTT
CDR3aa: CASSPQTSGSYTQYF
j_gene: TRBJ2-3
d_gene: TRBD2
v_gene: TRBV5-4
abundance: NA